This T cell receptor beta chain was sequenced for a study of Graves' ophthalmopathy and Graves' hyperthyroidism. The germline V gene encodes CDR1 ENHRY and CDR2 SYGVKD. With 2 bases removed from V and 6 bases from J, the gap between germline ends came to 11 bases. The CDR3 has 13 amino acids. The authors amplified TCR beta CDR3 regions from RNA transcripts. The first round was an RT-PCR with HTBI primers, and the second round was a multiplex PCR. Each CDR3 protein gets one entry after TCRdb re-called the multiplex PCR reads with MiXCR. The table lists about 640,000 distinct CDR3 sequences, about two fifths of them singletons. In donors with ophthalmopathy, activity was moderate-to-severe, with CAS ≥3, NOSPECS ≥4 and duration under 3 months.

The V call is TRBV10-3, the J call TRBJ2-7; D gene uncertain. This sequence was found in an adult man with Graves' ophthalmopathy. The sample consisted of peripheral blood. CDR3 residues: CAISENGDLEQYF. The CDR3 nucleotides read TGTGCCATCAGTGAGAATGGGGATCTCGAGCAGTACTTC.